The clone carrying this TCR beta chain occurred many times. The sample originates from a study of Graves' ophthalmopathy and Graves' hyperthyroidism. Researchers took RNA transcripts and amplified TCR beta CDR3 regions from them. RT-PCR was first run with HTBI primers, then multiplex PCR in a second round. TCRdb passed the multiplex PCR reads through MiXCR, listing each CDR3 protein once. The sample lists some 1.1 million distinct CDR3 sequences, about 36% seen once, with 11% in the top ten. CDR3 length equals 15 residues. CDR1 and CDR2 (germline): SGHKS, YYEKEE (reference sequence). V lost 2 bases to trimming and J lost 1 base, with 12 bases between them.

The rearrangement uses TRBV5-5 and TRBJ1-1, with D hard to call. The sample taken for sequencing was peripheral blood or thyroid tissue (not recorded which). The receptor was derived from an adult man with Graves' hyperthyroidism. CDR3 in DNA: TGTGCCAGCAGCTTCAAGGTTTTGGGGAACACTGAAGCTTTCTTT. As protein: CASSFKVLGNTEAFF.